This T cell receptor (beta chain) came from a study of T cell changes during pregnancy in multiple sclerosis. This clone came up once. TCRdb's table, derived via immunoSEQ multiplex PCR, lists solely in-frame clones and lacks some. The sample holds some 49,000 clones; nearly 90% are singletons and the top ten take under 6.5%. V shed 0 bases and J 6 bases; nucleotides not matched to a gene: 6. Looked up from germline, CDR1 is SGHTA and CDR2 is FQGNSA. The CDR3 spans 16 residues. The rearrangement links TRBV7-2 to TRBJ2-1; 9 nucleotides agree with TRBD2. Sequenced material: peripheral blood, taken after pregnancy. The receptor was isolated from a female donor in good health, enrolled as a control in a pregnancy study. Here the CDR3 reads CASSLAAAGGINEQFF. DNA for the CDR3: TGTGCCAGCAGCTTAGCTGCGGCGGGAGGGATCAATGAGCAGTTCTTC.